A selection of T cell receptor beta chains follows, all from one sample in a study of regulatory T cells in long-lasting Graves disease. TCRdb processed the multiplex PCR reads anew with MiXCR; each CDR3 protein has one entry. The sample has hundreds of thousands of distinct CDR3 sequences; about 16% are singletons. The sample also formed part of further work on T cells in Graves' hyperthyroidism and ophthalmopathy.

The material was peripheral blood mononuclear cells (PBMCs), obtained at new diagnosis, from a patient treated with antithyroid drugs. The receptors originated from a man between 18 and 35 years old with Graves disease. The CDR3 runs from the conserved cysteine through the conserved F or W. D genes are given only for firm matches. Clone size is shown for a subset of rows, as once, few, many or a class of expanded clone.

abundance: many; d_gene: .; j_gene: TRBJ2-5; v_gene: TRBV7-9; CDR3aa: CASTLLGKETQYF; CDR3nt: TGTGCCAGCACGCTGCTGGGTAAAGAGACCCAGTACTTC
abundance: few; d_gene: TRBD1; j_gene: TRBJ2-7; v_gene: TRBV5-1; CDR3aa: CASSSGTGASHEQYF; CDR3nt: TGCGCCAGCAGCTCCGGGACAGGGGCTAGCCACGAGCAGTACTTC
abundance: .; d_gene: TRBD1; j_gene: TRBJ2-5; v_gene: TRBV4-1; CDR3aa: CASSPTGDRETQYF; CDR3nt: TGCGCCAGCAGCCCTACAGGGGATCGGGAGACCCAGTACTTC
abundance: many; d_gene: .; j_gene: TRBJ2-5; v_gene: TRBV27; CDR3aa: CASRATGWGGETQYF; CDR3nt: TGTGCCAGCAGAGCAACAGGGTGGGGGGGAGAGACCCAGTACTTC
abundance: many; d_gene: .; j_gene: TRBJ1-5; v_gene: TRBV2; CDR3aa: CASRRDSNQPQHF; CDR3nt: TGTGCCAGCAGACGAGATAGCAATCAGCCCCAGCATTTT
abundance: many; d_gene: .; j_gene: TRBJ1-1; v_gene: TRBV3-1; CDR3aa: CASSQAPGNTEAFF; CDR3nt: TGTGCCAGCAGCCAAGCGCCAGGCAATACTGAAGCTTTCTTT
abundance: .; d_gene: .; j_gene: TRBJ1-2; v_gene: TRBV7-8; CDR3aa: CASSLRTDNYGYTF; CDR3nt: TGTGCCAGCAGCCTCCGGACAGACAACTATGGCTACACCTTC
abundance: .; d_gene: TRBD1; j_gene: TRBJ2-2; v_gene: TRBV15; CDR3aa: CATSNPGQGSTGELFF; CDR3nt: TGTGCCACCAGCAACCCCGGACAGGGGTCCACCGGGGAGCTGTTTTTT
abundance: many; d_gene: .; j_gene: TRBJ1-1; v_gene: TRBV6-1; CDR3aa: CASSEQLNTEAFF; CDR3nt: TGCGCCAGCAGTGAACAGCTGAACACTGAAGCTTTCTTT
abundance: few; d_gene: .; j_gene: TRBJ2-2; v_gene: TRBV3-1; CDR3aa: CASSHTQGSGELFF; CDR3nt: TGTGCCAGCAGCCATACGCAGGGGTCCGGGGAGCTGTTTTTT
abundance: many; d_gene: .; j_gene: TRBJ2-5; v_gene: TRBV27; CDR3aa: CASSFGGGVVRAETQYF; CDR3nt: TGTGCCAGCAGTTTCGGAGGTGGGGTGGTGCGCGCAGAGACCCAGTACTTC
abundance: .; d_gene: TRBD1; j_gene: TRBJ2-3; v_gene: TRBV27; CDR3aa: CASTPYPPGTGYTDTQYF; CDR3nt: TGTGCCAGCACCCCTTACCCCCCCGGGACAGGCTACACAGATACGCAGTATTTT
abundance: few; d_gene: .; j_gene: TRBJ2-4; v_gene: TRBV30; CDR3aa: CAWSGLGTPPNIQYF; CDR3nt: TGTGCCTGGAGTGGACTCGGGACCCCGCCTAACATTCAGTACTTC
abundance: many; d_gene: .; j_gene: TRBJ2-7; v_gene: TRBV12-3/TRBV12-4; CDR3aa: CASSSSRRQYF; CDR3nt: TGTGCCAGCAGTTCCTCCCGTCGGCAGTACTTC
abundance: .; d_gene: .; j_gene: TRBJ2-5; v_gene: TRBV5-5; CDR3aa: CASSFAVFQETQYF; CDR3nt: TGTGCCAGCAGCTTTGCGGTATTCCAAGAGACCCAGTACTTC
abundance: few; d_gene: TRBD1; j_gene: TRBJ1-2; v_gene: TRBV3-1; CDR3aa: CASRLTGYYGYTF; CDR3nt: TGTGCCAGCAGACTGACAGGGTACTATGGCTACACCTTC
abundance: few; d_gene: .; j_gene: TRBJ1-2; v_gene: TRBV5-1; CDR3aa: CASSLTGDYGYTF; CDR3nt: TGCGCCAGCAGCTTGACCGGGGACTATGGCTACACCTTC
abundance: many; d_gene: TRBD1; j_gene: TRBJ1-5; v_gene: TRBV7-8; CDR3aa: CASSSETGGASPSNQPQHF; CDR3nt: TGTGCCAGCAGCTCAGAAACAGGGGGCGCGTCCCCTAGCAATCAGCCCCAGCATTTT
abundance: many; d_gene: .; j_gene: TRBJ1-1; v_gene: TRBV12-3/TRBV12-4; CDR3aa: CASSLRVNTEAFF; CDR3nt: TGTGCCAGCAGTTTGAGAGTGAACACTGAAGCTTTCTTT
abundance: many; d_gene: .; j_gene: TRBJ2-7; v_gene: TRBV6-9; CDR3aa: CASSYSDGYEQYF; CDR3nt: TGTGCCAGCAGTTATTCGGACGGTTACGAGCAGTACTTC
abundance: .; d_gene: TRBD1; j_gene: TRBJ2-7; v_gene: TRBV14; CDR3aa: CASSPPGQGTDEQYF; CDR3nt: TGTGCCAGCAGCCCACCGGGACAGGGTACCGACGAGCAGTACTTC
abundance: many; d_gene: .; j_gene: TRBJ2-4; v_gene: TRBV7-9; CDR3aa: CASSLGRSKNIQYF; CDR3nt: TGTGCCAGCAGCTTAGGCAGGTCCAAAAACATTCAGTACTTC
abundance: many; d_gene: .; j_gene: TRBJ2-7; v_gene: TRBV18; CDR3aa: CASSPTGHSYEQYF; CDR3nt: TGTGCCAGCTCACCCACGGGACATTCCTACGAGCAGTACTTC
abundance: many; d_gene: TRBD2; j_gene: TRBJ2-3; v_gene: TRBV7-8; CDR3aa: CASSFQTSGSTDTQYF; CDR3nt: TGTGCCAGCAGCTTTCAAACTAGCGGGAGCACAGATACGCAGTATTTT
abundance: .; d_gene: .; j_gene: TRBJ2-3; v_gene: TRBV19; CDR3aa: CASSSRPADTQYF; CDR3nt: TGTGCCAGTAGTTCGCGACCCGCAGATACGCAGTATTTT
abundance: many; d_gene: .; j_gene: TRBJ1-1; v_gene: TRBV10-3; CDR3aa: CAISETSSNTEAFF; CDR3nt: TGTGCCATCAGTGAGACCAGTTCGAACACTGAAGCTTTCTTT
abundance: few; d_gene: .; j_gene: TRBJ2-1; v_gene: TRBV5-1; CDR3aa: CASSEFVDSYNEQFF; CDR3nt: TGCGCCAGCAGCGAGTTCGTGGACTCCTACAATGAGCAGTTCTTC
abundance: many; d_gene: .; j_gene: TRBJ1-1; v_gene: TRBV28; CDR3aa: CASSLSGLYAEAFF; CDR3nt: TGTGCCAGCAGTTTATCGGGCCTTTATGCTGAAGCTTTCTTT
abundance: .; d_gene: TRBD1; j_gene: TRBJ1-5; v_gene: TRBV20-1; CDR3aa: CSANPDRGGQPQHF; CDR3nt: TGCAGTGCTAACCCGGACAGGGGGGGTCAGCCCCAGCATTTT
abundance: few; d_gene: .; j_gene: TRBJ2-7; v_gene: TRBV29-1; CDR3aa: CSVITGTINEQYF; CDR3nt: TGCAGCGTAATAACCGGGACAATCAACGAGCAGTACTTC
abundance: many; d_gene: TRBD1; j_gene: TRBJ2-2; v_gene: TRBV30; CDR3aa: CASGGAGQLGELFF; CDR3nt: TGTGCCTCAGGGGGTGCAGGGCAACTCGGGGAGCTGTTTTTT
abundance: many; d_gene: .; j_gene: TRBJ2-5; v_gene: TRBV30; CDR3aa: CAWGNSETQYF; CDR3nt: TGTGCCTGGGGGAACAGTGAGACCCAGTACTTC
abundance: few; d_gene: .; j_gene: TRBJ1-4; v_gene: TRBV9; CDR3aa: CASSVDTANEKLFF; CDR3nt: TGTGCCAGCAGCGTTGATACAGCAAATGAAAAACTGTTTTTT
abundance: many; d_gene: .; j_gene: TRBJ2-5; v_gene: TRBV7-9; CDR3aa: CASSSEREGGETQYF; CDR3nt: TGTGCCAGCAGTTCCGAACGAGAGGGGGGAGAGACCCAGTACTTC
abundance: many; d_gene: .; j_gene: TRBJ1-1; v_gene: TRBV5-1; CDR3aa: CASSLERVGPNTEAFF; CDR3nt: TGCGCCAGCAGCTTGGAGCGGGTAGGTCCGAACACTGAAGCTTTCTTT
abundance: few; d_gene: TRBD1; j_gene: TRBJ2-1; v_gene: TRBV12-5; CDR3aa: CASGLAQGTERANEQFF; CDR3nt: TGTGCTAGTGGTTTGGCACAAGGGACAGAAAGGGCCAATGAGCAGTTCTTC
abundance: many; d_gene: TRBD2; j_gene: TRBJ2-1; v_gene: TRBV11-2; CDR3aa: CASSSLFLAGGTNEQFF; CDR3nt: TGTGCCAGCAGCTCCTTATTTCTAGCGGGAGGTACCAATGAGCAGTTCTTC
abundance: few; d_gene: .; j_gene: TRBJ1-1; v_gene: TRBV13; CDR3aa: CASSLGTVRNTEAFF; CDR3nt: TGTGCCAGCAGCTTAGGGACTGTCAGGAACACTGAAGCTTTCTTT
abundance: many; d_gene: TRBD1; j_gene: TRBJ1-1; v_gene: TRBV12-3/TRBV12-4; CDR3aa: CASSLDRGLVNTEAFF; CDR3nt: TGTGCCAGCAGCCTGGACAGGGGGCTCGTGAACACTGAAGCTTTCTTT
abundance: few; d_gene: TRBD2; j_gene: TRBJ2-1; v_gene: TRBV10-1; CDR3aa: CASSESPSGYNEQFF; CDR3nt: TGCGCCAGCAGTGAGTCCCCTAGCGGCTACAATGAGCAGTTCTTC
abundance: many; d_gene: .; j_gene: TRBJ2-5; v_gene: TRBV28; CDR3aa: CASSVNKETQYF; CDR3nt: TGTGCCAGCAGTGTTAACAAAGAGACCCAGTACTTC
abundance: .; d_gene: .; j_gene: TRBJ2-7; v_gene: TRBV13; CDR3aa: CASSFGGESYEQYF; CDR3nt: TGTGCCAGCAGCTTTGGCGGAGAGTCCTACGAGCAGTACTTC
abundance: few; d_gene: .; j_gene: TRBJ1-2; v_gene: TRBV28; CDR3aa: CASSLTQGRGYTF; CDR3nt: TGTGCCAGCAGCTTAACCCAGGGCAGGGGCTACACCTTC
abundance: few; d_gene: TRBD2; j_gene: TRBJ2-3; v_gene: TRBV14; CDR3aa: CASSPGRGTDTQYF; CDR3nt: TGTGCCAGCAGCCCGGGGAGGGGCACAGATACGCAGTATTTT
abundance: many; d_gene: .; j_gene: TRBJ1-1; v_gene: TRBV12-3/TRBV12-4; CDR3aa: CAIRGFTEAFF; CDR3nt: TGTGCCATCCGGGGTTTCACGGAAGCTTTCTTT
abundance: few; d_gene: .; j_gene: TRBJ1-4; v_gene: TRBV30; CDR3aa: CAWSVRQINEKLFF; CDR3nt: TGTGCCTGGAGTGTACGGCAGATTAATGAAAAACTGTTTTTT
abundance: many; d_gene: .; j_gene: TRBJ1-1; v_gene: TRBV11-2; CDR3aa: CASSLGPEAFF; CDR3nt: TGTGCCAGCAGCTTAGGTCCTGAAGCTTTCTTT
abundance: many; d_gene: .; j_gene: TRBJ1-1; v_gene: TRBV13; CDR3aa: CASSRGTRTEAFF; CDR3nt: TGTGCCAGCAGCCGAGGGACCCGGACTGAAGCTTTCTTT
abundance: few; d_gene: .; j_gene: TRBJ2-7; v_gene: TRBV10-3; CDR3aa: CAISTAYTTYERYF; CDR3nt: TGTGCCATCAGCACAGCGTACACGACCTACGAGCGGTACTTC